This TCR beta chain was profiled in a study of T cells in Graves' hyperthyroidism and ophthalmopathy. What was amplified from RNA transcripts were TCR beta CDR3 regions. When the TCR CDR3 underwent first-round RT-PCR, the HTBI primer set was used. TCRdb analysed the multiplex PCR reads with MiXCR anew, one entry per CDR3 protein. This table has about 620,000 distinct CDR3 sequences, about 16% appearing once. This clonotype came up many times. In germline, CDR1 is GTSNPN, CDR2 SVGIG (reference sequence). Trimming pared 0 bases from V and 2 bases from J, leaving 9 bases between. The CDR3 has 14 residues.

This clonotype was sampled from a woman in her 30s with Graves' hyperthyroidism. This chain uses TRBV30 with TRBJ2-3; tentatively, D is TRBD1 or TRBD2 (6 bases each). Sequences were obtained from blood. This CDR3 is CAWSVGGYTDTQYF. The CDR3 DNA sequence: TGTGCCTGGAGTGTAGGGGGGTACACAGATACGCAGTATTTT.